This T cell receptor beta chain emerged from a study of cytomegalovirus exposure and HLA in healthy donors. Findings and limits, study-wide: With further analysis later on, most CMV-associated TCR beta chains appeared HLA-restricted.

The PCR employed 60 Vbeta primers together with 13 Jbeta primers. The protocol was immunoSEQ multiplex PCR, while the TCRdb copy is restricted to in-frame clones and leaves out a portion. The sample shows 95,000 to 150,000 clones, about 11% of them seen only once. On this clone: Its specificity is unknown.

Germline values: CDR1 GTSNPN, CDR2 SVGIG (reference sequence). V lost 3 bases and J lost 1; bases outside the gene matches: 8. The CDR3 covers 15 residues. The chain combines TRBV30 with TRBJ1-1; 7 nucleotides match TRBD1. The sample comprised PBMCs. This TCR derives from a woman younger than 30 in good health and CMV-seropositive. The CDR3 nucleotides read TGTGCCTGGAGAGCACCGACAGGGCGGAACACTGAAGCTTTCTTT. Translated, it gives CAWRAPTGRNTEAFF.